This T cell receptor beta chain was identified during a study of blood T cells in healthy people across ages. A sample-barcoded 5' primer and a J-beta primer mix were used in a second PCR of roughly 7 to 11 cycles. In TCRdb, the 5' RACE reads were re-called with MiXCR into one record per CDR3 protein. The sample lists over 1,300,000 distinct CDR3 sequences, around 59% seen once, with roughly 6.3% in the top ten. Caucasian individuals from Russia who were healthy and aged roughly 6 to 95 acted as donors. Sequencing was performed on blood. The source is a man younger than 35 in good health.

CDR3 bases: TGTGCCAGCAGCTTAGCTCCGGGGGCGGGAACTGAAGCTTTCTTT. Translation gives CASSLAPGAGTEAFF. The rearrangement joins TRBV7-2 to TRBJ1-1; the D gene is possibly TRBD1 (6 bases). Germline loops: CDR1 SGHTA, CDR2 FQGNSA. V shed 0 bases and J shed 5 bases, with 13 bases lying between them. The CDR3 has 15 amino acids. The full variable domain, in which reference TRBV7-2 and TRBJ1-1 provide the parts outside the CDR3, is GAGVSQSPSNKVTEKGKDVELRCDPISGHTALYWYRQSLGQGLEFLIYFQGNSAPDKSGLPSDRFSAERTGGSVSTLTIQRTQQEDSAVYLCASSLAPGAGTEAFFGQGTRLTVV.